This entry is about one T cell receptor beta chain. These data originate in a study of T cell changes during pregnancy in multiple sclerosis. The CDR3 has 15 amino acids. Germline V gives CDR1 SGHRS, CDR2 YFSETQ. The V and J ends lost 0 bases and 0 bases respectively, with 9 bases between them. The repertoire was sequenced with immunoSEQ multiplex PCR; TCRdb's copy has only in-frame clones and lacks some. Among tens of thousands of clones listed, over 80% were seen once. V usage is TRBV5-1 and J usage is TRBJ1-1; D is ambiguous. This clonotype was obtained from a female donor with multiple sclerosis, enrolled in a pregnancy study. The material was peripheral blood, obtained in the first trimester of pregnancy. The CDR3 region is CASSLAPGLNTEAFF. CDR3 sequence (DNA): TGCGCCAGCAGCTTGGCCCCAGGCTTGAACACTGAAGCTTTCTTT.